These T cell receptor beta chains were read from a single sample in a study of control samples from healthy donors and cancer patients. Libraries were prepared by immunoSEQ multiplex PCR; TCRdb keeps only in-frame clonotypes and omits some of them. This table has approximately 90,000 clones, about 88% appearing once. Input material: PBMCs. These receptors were collected from a man between 65 and 80 years old with lung cancer. Each CDR3 is given with its conserved first and last residue. The order of the fields is J gene, V gene, clone size, D gene, CDR3 protein, CDR3 DNA. The D gene is left open where the match is weak. Size tells how often a clone was seen (once, few, many) or the class of an expanded clone, and some rows leave it out.

>TRBJ1-6|TRBV4-3|NA|TRBD1
CASRRDRGRSPLHF
TGCGCCAGCAGGCGGGACAGGGGACGGTCACCCCTCCACTTT
>TRBJ1-6|TRBV18|NA|NA
CASSLQGHPNSPLHF
TGTGCCAGCTCACTCCAGGGGCACCCTAATTCACCCCTCCACTTT
>TRBJ1-2|TRBV4-3|few|TRBD1
CASSQDGGTGDGYTF
TGCGCCAGCAGCCAAGACGGGGGGACAGGGGATGGCTACACCTTC
>TRBJ2-7|TRBV7-9|NA|NA
CASSLKEEQYF
TGTGCCAGCAGCCTAAAGGAGGAGCAGTACTTC
>TRBJ2-3|TRBV5-1|NA|NA
CASSFSLITDTQYF
TGCGCCAGCAGCTTTAGCTTAATCACAGATACGCAGTATTTT
>TRBJ1-2|TRBV5-8|NA|NA
CASSQRTGYTF
TGTGCCAGCAGCCAACGGACTGGCTACACCTTC
>TRBJ2-1|TRBV2|NA|TRBD1
CASRLRGNEQFF
TGTGCCAGCAGGCTCAGGGGGAATGAGCAGTTCTTC
>TRBJ1-1|TRBV20-1|NA|NA
CSARSNTEAFF
TGCAGTGCCCGCAGTAACACTGAAGCTTTCTTT
>TRBJ2-1|TRBV21-1|NA|NA
CASSKPTGAQPRYNEQFF
TGTGCCAGCAGCAAACCTACGGGGGCCCAACCTAGATACAATGAGCAGTTCTTC
>TRBJ2-7|TRBV7-2|NA|NA
CASSPEGGGYYEQYF
TGTGCCAGCAGCCCCGAAGGGGGGGGATACTACGAGCAGTACTTC
>TRBJ2-3|TRBV7-9|once|NA
CASSFESLRDTQYF
TGTGCCAGCAGCTTTGAATCCTTGAGAGATACGCAGTATTTT
>TRBJ2-6|TRBV19|NA|NA
CASSRGGGKGANVLTF
TGTGCCAGTAGCCGGGGAGGGGGCAAGGGGGCCAACGTCCTGACTTTC
>TRBJ2-3|TRBV23-1|NA|TRBD2
CASSQSKGLAGGPGADTQYF
TGCGCCAGCAGTCAATCGAAAGGGCTAGCGGGGGGGCCAGGGGCAGATACGCAGTATTTT
>TRBJ2-3|TRBV29-1|NA|TRBD2
CSLRRGLAVTDTQYF
TGCAGCTTACGTCGGGGACTAGCGGTTACAGATACGCAGTATTTT
>TRBJ2-1|TRBV19|NA|NA
CASWPGTGNEQFF
TGTGCCAGTTGGCCGGGGACGGGTAATGAGCAGTTCTTC
>TRBJ1-2|TRBV11-2|few|NA
CASSLDKRFYGYTF
TGTGCCAGCAGCTTGGATAAAAGGTTCTATGGCTACACCTTC
>TRBJ1-2|TRBV27|NA|NA
CVSSFDGAYGYTF
TGTGTCAGCAGTTTCGACGGCGCCTATGGCTACACCTTC
>TRBJ1-1|TRBV7-9|NA|NA
CASSLFEGDTEAFF
TGTGCCAGCAGCTTATTTGAGGGGGACACTGAAGCTTTCTTT
>TRBJ2-1|TRBV5-1|NA|NA
CASSPDSSYNEQFF
TGCGCCAGCAGCCCGGATTCTTCGTACAATGAGCAGTTCTTC
>TRBJ1-5|TRBV19|once|NA
CASKGGGSNQPQHF
TGTGCCAGTAAGGGGGGAGGTAGCAATCAGCCCCAGCATTTT
>TRBJ2-3|TRBV7-2|NA|NA
CASSPIWGRDTQYF
TGTGCCAGCAGCCCGATCTGGGGGAGGGATACGCAGTATTTT
>TRBJ2-5|TRBV9|NA|NA
CASSPPGGWETQYF
TGTGCCAGCAGCCCTCCCGGGGGCTGGGAGACCCAGTACTTC
>TRBJ2-3|TRBV11-2|NA|NA
CASSPSTDTQYF
TGTGCCAGCAGCCCGTCGACAGATACGCAGTATTTT
>TRBJ1-2|TRBV6-5|NA|NA
CASTDNPPYGYTF
TGTGCCAGCACCGACAATCCCCCCTATGGCTACACCTTC
>TRBJ2-7|TRBV7-3|NA|NA
CASSLQGQASSYEQYF
TGTGCCAGCAGCTTACAGGGGCAGGCAAGCTCCTACGAGCAGTACTTC
>TRBJ1-1|TRBV19|NA|TRBD1
CASSPGQGAVMNTEAFF
TGTGCCAGTAGTCCGGGACAGGGGGCGGTGATGAACACTGAAGCTTTCTTT
>TRBJ2-3|TRBV27|few|NA
CASSGVGTDTQYF
TGTGCCAGTTCCGGGGTCGGGACAGATACGCAGTATTTT
>TRBJ2-1|TRBV7-2|NA|NA
CASSPDFSSYNEQFF
TGTGCCAGCAGCCCGGACTTTAGCTCCTACAATGAGCAGTTCTTC
>TRBJ2-1|TRBV5-6|NA|NA
CASSFASREQFF
TGTGCCAGCAGCTTTGCTTCCAGGGAGCAGTTCTTC
>TRBJ1-2|TRBV19|NA|NA
CATTGTGGYTF
TGTGCCACCACAGGTACCGGTGGCTACACCTTC
>TRBJ2-7|TRBV6-5|few|TRBD1
CASGTGTYEQYF
TGTGCCAGCGGGACAGGGACCTACGAGCAGTACTTC
>TRBJ2-3|TRBV18|once|NA
CASSPEALTQYF
TGTGCCAGCTCACCAGAGGCCCTAACGCAGTATTTT
>TRBJ2-2|TRBV7-9|NA|NA
CASSRDAGELFF
TGTGCCAGCAGCCGGGACGCCGGGGAGCTGTTTTTT
>TRBJ2-4|TRBV30|NA|NA
CAWSGGTIQYF
TGTGCCTGGAGTGGAGGAACCATTCAGTACTTC
>TRBJ2-2|TRBV9|NA|TRBD2
CASSLGAGGGTGELFF
TGTGCCAGCAGCCTTGGCGCGGGGGGCGGGACCGGGGAGCTGTTTTTT
>TRBJ2-4|TRBV5-1|NA|NA
CASSLSNTGVAKNIQYF
TGCGCCAGCAGCTTGTCGAATACGGGGGTCGCCAAAAACATTCAGTACTTC
>TRBJ2-1|TRBV7-2|NA|TRBD1
CASSPLTGNSNEQFF
TGTGCCAGCAGCCCACTGACAGGGAACTCCAATGAGCAGTTCTTC
>TRBJ1-1|TRBV7-2|NA|NA
CASSLVLGGSTEAFF
TGTGCCAGCAGCTTAGTTTTGGGGGGGTCCACTGAAGCTTTCTTT
>TRBJ2-7|TRBV5-1|NA|NA
CASSPRIGQPSFSYEQYF
TGCGCCAGCAGCCCTCGAATAGGACAGCCTTCATTTTCCTACGAGCAGTACTTC
>TRBJ1-2|TRBV4-3|NA|TRBD1
CASSQDSTGMAYGYTF
TGCGCCAGCAGCCAAGACTCGACAGGGATGGCCTATGGCTACACCTTC
>TRBJ1-2|TRBV30|few|NA
CAWSARGIGRYGYTF
TGTGCCTGGAGTGCCCGGGGCATAGGAAGGTATGGCTACACCTTC
>TRBJ2-1|TRBV7-2|NA|TRBD1
CASREPLRDRGGEQFF
TGTGCCAGCAGAGAGCCCCTCCGGGACAGGGGTGGTGAGCAGTTCTTC
>TRBJ2-2|TRBV21-1|NA|NA
CASSAYDERGGRNTGELFF
TGTGCCAGCAGCGCATACGACGAGCGGGGGGGCCGGAACACCGGGGAGCTGTTTTTT
>TRBJ2-1|TRBV25-1|NA|TRBD1
CASSEYGDRGGHEQFF
TGTGCCAGCAGTGAATATGGGGACAGGGGCGGTCATGAGCAGTTCTTC
>TRBJ2-1|TRBV12-3/TRBV12-4|NA|NA
CASSLGQEQFF
TGTGCCAGCAGTCTCGGACAGGAGCAGTTCTTC
>TRBJ1-1|TRBV7-3|NA|NA
CASSLAGTPTEAFF
TGTGCCAGCAGCTTAGCGGGGACCCCCACTGAAGCTTTCTTT
>TRBJ1-6|TRBV19|NA|NA
CASTSVGGSYNSPLHF
TGTGCCAGTACTTCCGTGGGGGGTTCCTATAATTCACCCCTCCACTTT
>TRBJ1-2|TRBV7-8|NA|NA
CASSLEGRGYGYTF
TGTGCCAGCAGCTTAGAGGGCAGAGGCTATGGCTACACCTTC
>TRBJ1-1|TRBV5-1|NA|NA
CASSLADPLMNTEAFF
TGCGCCAGCAGCTTGGCCGACCCGCTGATGAACACTGAAGCTTTCTTT
>TRBJ2-3|TRBV7-2|NA|TRBD2
CASRRPGLAGARGTDTQYF
TGTGCCAGCAGGCGACCGGGACTAGCGGGGGCCCGGGGCACAGATACGCAGTATTTT
>TRBJ2-1|TRBV9|NA|TRBD2
CASSVGGRGGPGDEQFF
TGTGCCAGCAGCGTAGGAGGGCGGGGGGGGCCAGGAGATGAGCAGTTCTTC
>TRBJ2-7|TRBV7-8|NA|TRBD1
CASSRDRASYEQYF
TGTGCCAGCAGCCGGGACAGGGCATCCTACGAGCAGTACTTT
>TRBJ1-6|TRBV5-4|NA|NA
CASSEDTPHNSPLHF
TGTGCCAGCAGCGAGGACACTCCCCATAATTCACCCCTCCACTTT
>TRBJ2-7|TRBV18|NA|TRBD1
CASSPSQGAFINYEQYF
TGTGCCAGCTCACCATCCCAGGGGGCTTTTATCAACTACGAGCAGTACTTC
>TRBJ2-1|TRBV6-2/TRBV6-3|NA|TRBD2
CASSYKHGLAGDDEQFF
TGTGCCAGCAGTTACAAGCATGGACTAGCGGGGGATGATGAGCAGTTCTTC
>TRBJ2-1|TRBV14|NA|TRBD2
CASSGGLAVYNEQFF
TGTGCCAGCTCGGGGGGACTAGCTGTCTACAATGAGCAGTTCTTC
>TRBJ1-4|TRBV4-1|NA|TRBD1
CASSHTIGTANEKLFF
TGCGCCAGCAGCCACACCATAGGGACAGCGAATGAAAAACTGTTTTTT
>TRBJ2-3|TRBV9|NA|NA
CASSVGAGGGTDTQYF
TGTGCCAGCAGCGTAGGAGCCGGCGGCGGCACAGATACGCAGTATTTT